This T cell receptor beta chain was identified during a study of regulatory T cells in long-lasting Graves disease. The time point: newly diagnosed GD, antithyroid drugs for less than 3 months. Extracted PBMC RNA gave rise to the TCR library. The source of the patients was an endocrinology department in Xi'an, China. EDTA tubes received nine milliliters of collected peripheral blood. V lost 5 bases, J lost 4 bases, and 8 bases stayed unmatched. Germline loops: CDR1 MDHEN, CDR2 SYDVKM. The CDR3 consists of 15 residues. This clonotype was observed many times. HTBI primers from iRepertoire and Arm-PCR of CDR3 regions yielded the TCR beta libraries. One entry per CDR3 protein, called by TCRdb with MiXCR from the multiplex PCR reads. The sample records 350,000 to 500,000 distinct CDR3 sequences, 14% being singletons. These same data were also listed under a study on T cells in Graves' hyperthyroidism and ophthalmopathy.

This sequence was found in a woman aged 45-65 years with Graves disease. This sequence joins TRBV28 and TRBJ2-1, with TRBD2 matching over 7 bases. The sample was peripheral blood mononuclear cells (PBMCs), taken at new diagnosis, from a patient treated with antithyroid drugs. CDR3 sequence (DNA): TGTGCCAGCAGTCAGACTAGCCCCGGGTACAATGAGCAGTTCTTC. This gives the protein CASSQTSPGYNEQFF.